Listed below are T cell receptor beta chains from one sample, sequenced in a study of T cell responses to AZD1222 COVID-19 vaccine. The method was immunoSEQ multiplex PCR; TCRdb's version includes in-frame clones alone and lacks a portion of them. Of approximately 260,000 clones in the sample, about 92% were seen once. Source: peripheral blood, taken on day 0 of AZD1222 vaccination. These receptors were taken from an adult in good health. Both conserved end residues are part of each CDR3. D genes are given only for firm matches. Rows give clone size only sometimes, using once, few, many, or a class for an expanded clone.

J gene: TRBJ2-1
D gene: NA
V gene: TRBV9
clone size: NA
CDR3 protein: CASSVRVQGDNEQFF
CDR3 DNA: TGTGCCAGCAGCGTTCGGGTCCAGGGCGACAATGAGCAGTTCTTC

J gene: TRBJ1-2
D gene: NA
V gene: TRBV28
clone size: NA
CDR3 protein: CASSSGGYGGYTF
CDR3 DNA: TGTGCCAGCAGTAGCGGGGGTTATGGTGGCTACACCTTC

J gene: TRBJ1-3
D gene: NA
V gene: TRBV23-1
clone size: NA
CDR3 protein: CASASKREHSGNTIYF
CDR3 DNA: TGCGCCAGCGCCTCTAAAAGGGAACACTCTGGAAACACCATATATTTT

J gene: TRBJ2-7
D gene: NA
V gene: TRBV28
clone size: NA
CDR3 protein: CASSPHTDRSYEQYF
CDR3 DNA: TGTGCCAGCAGTCCCCACACCGACAGGTCCTACGAGCAGTACTTC

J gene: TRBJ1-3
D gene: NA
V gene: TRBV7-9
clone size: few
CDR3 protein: CASSLAQPGNGNTIYF
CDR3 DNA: TGTGCCAGCAGCTTAGCGCAGCCAGGGAATGGAAACACCATATATTTT

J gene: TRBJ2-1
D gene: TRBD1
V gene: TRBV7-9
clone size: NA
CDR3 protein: CASSFPGTGLHEQFF
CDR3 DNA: TGTGCCAGCAGCTTCCCCGGGACAGGGTTACATGAGCAGTTCTTC

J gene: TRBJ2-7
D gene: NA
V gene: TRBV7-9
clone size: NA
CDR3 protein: CASSPGPYYEQYF
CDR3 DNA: TGTGCCAGCAGCCCCGGGCCCTACTACGAGCAGTACTTC

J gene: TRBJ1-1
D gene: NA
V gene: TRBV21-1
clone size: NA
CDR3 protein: CASSKDGRTEAFF
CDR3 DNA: TGTGCCAGCAGCAAAGATGGGAGGACTGAAGCTTTCTTT

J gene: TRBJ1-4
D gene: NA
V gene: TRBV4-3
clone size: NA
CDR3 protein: CASSPLGRPNEKLFF
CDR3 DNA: TGCGCCAGCAGCCCCCTTGGTCGGCCTAATGAAAAACTGTTTTTT

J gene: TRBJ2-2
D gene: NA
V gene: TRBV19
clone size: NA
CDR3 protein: CASSGRANTGELFF
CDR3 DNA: TGTGCCAGTAGCGGACGGGCGAACACCGGGGAGCTGTTTTTT

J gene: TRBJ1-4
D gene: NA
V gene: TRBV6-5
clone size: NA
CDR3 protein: CASILGKNEKLFF
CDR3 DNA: NA

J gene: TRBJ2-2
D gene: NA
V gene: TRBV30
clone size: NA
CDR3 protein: CAWSVNTGELFF
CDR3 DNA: TGTGCCTGGAGTGTGAACACCGGGGAGCTGTTTTTT

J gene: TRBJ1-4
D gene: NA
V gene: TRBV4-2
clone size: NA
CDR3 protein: CASSQNAATDYEKLFF
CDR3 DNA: TGTGCCAGCAGCCAAAATGCGGCTACGGACTATGAAAAACTGTTTTTT

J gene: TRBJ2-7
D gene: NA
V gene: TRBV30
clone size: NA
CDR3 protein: CAWSEDKQYF
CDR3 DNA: TGTGCCTGGAGCGAGGACAAGCAGTACTTC

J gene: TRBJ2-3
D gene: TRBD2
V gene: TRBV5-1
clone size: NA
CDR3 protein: CASSFGLAGDTDTQYF
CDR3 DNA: TGCGCCAGCAGCTTTGGACTAGCGGGGGACACAGATACGCAGTATTTT